This entry lists 24 T cell receptor beta chains sequenced from one sample in a study of blood T cell repertoires in COVID-19. Method: immunoSEQ multiplex PCR; TCRdb's copy keeps in-frame clones and lacks some. The sample includes about 480,000 clones, roughly 90% seen only once; the top ten take approximately 1.8%. Sequencing was done on a sample of PBMCs or T cells enriched from blood (not recorded which). The receptors here all came from a woman in her thirties or forties who had recovered from COVID-19.

This chain uses TRBV5-4 with TRBJ2-2; 7 positions agree with TRBD1. Germline lookup yields CDR1 SGHNT and CDR2 YYREEE (reference sequence). With 2 bases clipped from V and 7 bases from J, the junction kept 8 bases outside the gene matches. This CDR3 comprises 15 residues. CDR3: CASSLRQGVIGELFF. CDR3 nucleotides: TGTGCCAGCAGCTTAAGGCAGGGGGTTATCGGGGAGCTGTTTTTT.

The chain joins TRBV24-1 to TRBJ2-2, with no clear D. This CDR3 is built from 18 residues. The V gene lost 4 bases and the J gene lost 3 bases, with 20 bases spanning the gap. The V gene's germline CDR1 is KGHDR and CDR2 SFDVKD. CDR3 DNA sequence: TGTGCCACCAGTGACCTAAAGAGGAGCCCTTCTCACACCGGGGAGCTGTTTTTT. Encoded protein: CATSDLKRSPSHTGELFF.

The chain recombines TRBV11-2 with TRBJ2-1; 9 bases fit TRBD2. Germline V lookup: CDR1 SGHAT, CDR2 FQNNGV. V gave up 5 bases and J gave up 9 bases; unmatched junction bases: 8. This CDR3 is built from 14 residues. CDR3 coding DNA: TGTGCCAGCAGCCGTCCTTTAGCGGGAGTTGAGCAGTTCTTC. Its translation is CASSRPLAGVEQFF.

The CDR3 DNA sequence: TGTGCCAGCAGTCAGCAGGGGCTTACGGTCGAGCAGTACTTC. Protein product: CASSQQGLTVEQYF. V usage is TRBV3-1 (or the pseudogene TRBV3-2) and J usage is TRBJ2-7; TRBD1 might be the D (6 bases). The CDR3 runs to 14 residues. From germline, CDR1 is LGHDT and CDR2 YNNKEL (reference sequence). The ends were cut back, 6 bases at V and 6 bases at J, with 18 bases in the middle.

This sequence joins TRBV11-3 and TRBJ2-5; 7 nucleotides line up with TRBD2. V shed 4 bases, J shed 2 bases, and the junction held 13 bases outside the gene matches. The CDR3 has 17 amino acids. The germline CDR1 and CDR2 sequences are SGHNT and YENEEA. This CDR3 reads CASSSSLHTSAQETQYF. The CDR3 DNA is TGTGCCAGCAGCTCATCTCTTCATACTAGCGCTCAAGAGACCCAGTACTTC. The variable domain in full, with the rest retrieved from reference TRBV11-3 and TRBJ2-5, is EAGVVQSPRYKIIEKKQPVAFWCNPISGHNTLYWYLQNLGQGPELLIRYENEEAVDDSQLPKDRFSAERLKGVDSTLKIQPAELGDSAVYLCASSSSLHTSAQETQYFGPGTRLLVL.

The chain is built from TRBV12-3 or TRBV12-4 and TRBJ1-2; 7 bases align to TRBD1. The V gene end was trimmed by 6 bases and the J gene end by 9 bases; junction bases not matched to a gene: 10. The CDR3 loop spans 13 amino acids. The CDR3: CASSPGTVRSYTF. CDR3 coding DNA: TGTGCCAGCAGCCCCGGGACAGTGAGGAGCTACACCTTC.

This sequence joins TRBV27 and TRBJ1-2; tentatively, D is TRBD1 (6 bases). The V and J ends lost 7 bases and 7 bases respectively, with 19 bases between them. There are 14 residues in the CDR3. Germline V gene data show CDR1 as MNHEY and CDR2 as SMNVEV (reference sequence). CDR3 in amino acids: CASTLNQGTAGYTF. The DNA for the CDR3 is TGTGCCAGCACCTTAAACCAGGGGACGGCTGGCTACACCTTC.

The chain couples TRBV19 to TRBJ2-3, with TRBD2 identical over 14 bases. This CDR3 comprises 15 residues. Losses at the gene ends were 7 bases for V and 8 bases for J; bases not matched to a gene: 8. The V gene's germline CDR1 is LNHDA and CDR2 SQIVND (reference sequence). In nucleotides, the CDR3 is TGTGCCAGTAACCCCGGACTAGCGGGAGGCGGTACGCAGTATTTT. Encoded protein: CASNPGLAGGGTQYF.

The gene calls are TRBV7-8 and TRBJ1-5; maybe TRBD1 (5 bases). The CDR3 is made up of 16 amino acids. V lost 3 bases to trimming and J lost 0 bases, with 12 bases between them. Germline loops: CDR1 SGHVS, CDR2 FQNEAQ. The CDR3 reads CASSFATADSNQPQHF. In nucleotides, the CDR3 is TGTGCCAGCAGCTTCGCGACAGCCGATAGCAATCAGCCCCAGCATTTT.

CDR3: CASSTGQNTYEQYF. Here the CDR3 DNA reads TGTGCCAGCAGCACGGGACAGAACACCTACGAGCAGTACTTC. The chain couples TRBV7-9 to TRBJ2-7; 7 bases are a match to TRBD1. J lost 2 bases, V lost 5 bases, and 6 bases had no gene match. This CDR3 is 14 amino acids long. The V gene's germline CDR1 is SEHNR and CDR2 FQNEAQ (reference sequence).

The chain employs TRBV18 and TRBJ1-2; perhaps TRBD1 as D (6 bases). Germline lookup yields CDR1 KGHSH and CDR2 LQKENI. This CDR3 has 16 amino acids. Trimming shortened V by 4 bases and J by 3 bases, and 18 bases separated the two germline ends. CDR3 region: CASSLLGGAWHYGYTF. In DNA, the CDR3 is TGTGCCAGCTCACTTCTAGGGGGGGCATGGCACTATGGCTACACCTTC.

This clone was picked up one time. This chain uses TRBV19 with TRBJ1-3; 7 bases are shared with TRBD1. This CDR3 spans 15 amino acids. CDR1 LNHDA and CDR2 SQIVND come from the germline V gene (reference sequence). V was clipped by 2 bases and J by 4 bases; unmatched bases: 5. The CDR3 region has the DNA TGTGCCAGTAGTATAAACAGGGGAAACGGAAACACCATATATTTT. This translates into CASSINRGNGNTIYF.

This clone is a singleton in its sample. This chain links TRBV5-4 with TRBJ2-6; maybe TRBD1 (6 bases). The CDR3 is made up of 15 amino acids. Germline lookup yields CDR1 SGHNT and CDR2 YYREEE (reference sequence). Trimming cost V 3 bases and J 4 bases, with 11 bases left between them. CDR3 DNA sequence: TGTGCCAGCAGCTCCCCAGGGGAGGGGGCCAACGTCCTGACTTTC. Protein sequence: CASSSPGEGANVLTF.

V and J are TRBV11-3 and TRBJ2-1, with 14 bases that match TRBD2. The CDR3 consists of 17 residues. After removal of 4 bases from V and 9 bases from J, the junction contained 11 bases not matched to a gene. In germline, CDR1 is SGHNT, CDR2 YENEEA. The DNA for the CDR3 is TGTGCCAGCAGCTGGGACGAGACTAGCGGGAGGGCCGGTGAGCAGTTCTTC. It codes for CASSWDETSGRAGEQFF.

The DNA for the CDR3 is TGTGCCTGGAGGCTCACGGGGACAGGGGGCGGATATGGCTACACCTTC. Its translation: CAWRLTGTGGGYGYTF. V gene TRBV30 combines with J gene TRBJ1-2; TRBD1 matches at 12 bases. Unmatched junction bases numbered 10, after V lost 3 bases and J lost 5 bases. Germline V gene data show CDR1 as GTSNPN and CDR2 as SVGIG (reference sequence). The CDR3 consists of 16 residues.

The V gene is TRBV5-1, the J gene TRBJ1-4; maybe TRBD1 (5 bases). V was shortened by 2 bases and J by 5 bases, with 13 bases between the two germline ends. This CDR3 has 15 amino acids. Germline assignment: CDR1 SGHRS and CDR2 YFSETQ. Here the CDR3 DNA reads TGCGCCAGCAGCTTAATAGGGGTTGAAAATGAAAAACTGTTTTTT. Translation: CASSLIGVENEKLFF.

V is TRBV6-5 and J is TRBJ1-3; 9 nucleotides align to TRBD1. CDR3 length: 14 residues. The germline CDR1 and CDR2 sequences are MNHEY and SVGAGI. V trimming: 9 bases; J trimming: 0 bases; junction bases outside the gene matches: 3. The CDR3 region has the DNA TGTGCCAGTGGACAGGGGTTCTCTGGAAACACCATATATTTT. Its protein is CASGQGFSGNTIYF.

V is TRBV5-5 and J is TRBJ1-2, with D maybe TRBD1 (5 bases). Per the germline V gene, CDR1 is SGHKS and CDR2 is YYEKEE (reference sequence). This CDR3 spans 13 amino acids. The V gene lost 3 bases and the J gene lost 6 bases, with 12 bases spanning the gap. DNA of the CDR3: TGTGCCAGCAGCTGGGGGGTTGCGGATGGCTACACCTTC. It yields the protein CASSWGVADGYTF.

The genes are TRBV24-1 and TRBJ1-3; TRBD1 matches 7 bases. With V trimmed by 4 bases and J by 0 bases, 2 bases remained unmatched. CDR1 KGHDR and CDR2 SFDVKD come from the germline V gene. This CDR3 contains 15 residues. CDR3 residues: CATSEGTDSGNTIYF. In DNA, the CDR3 is TGTGCCACCAGTGAGGGGACAGACTCTGGAAACACCATATATTTT.

This clone came up once. This chain uses TRBV20-1 with TRBJ1-5; D unresolved. The CDR3 is 13 residues long. Germline V gene data show CDR1 as DFQATT and CDR2 as SNEGSKA (reference sequence). V lost 3 bases and J lost 5, with 11 bases in between. The CDR3 loop reads CSASRDTDQPQHF. The DNA of the CDR3 is TGCAGTGCTAGTCGAGATACGGATCAGCCCCAGCATTTT.

V and J are TRBV19 and TRBJ1-2, with a tentative D call TRBD1 (5 bases). This CDR3 has 13 amino acids. CDR1 and CDR2 (germline): LNHDA, SQIVND (reference sequence). Trimming left V 5 bases short and J 3 bases short, with 10 bases between. Here the CDR3 reads CASSRRDYYGYTF. The CDR3 DNA reads as TGTGCCAGTAGTCGGAGGGACTACTATGGCTACACCTTC.

The chain is built from TRBV29-1 and TRBJ2-1; possible D gene TRBD2, 6 bases. The V gene's germline CDR1 is SQVTM and CDR2 ANQGSEA. The CDR3 runs 14 residues. Trimming removed 4 bases from V and 11 bases from J, with 21 bases in between. CDR3 coding DNA: TGCAGCGTTGGACCCCTTACGGGAGCGAGGAAGCAGTTCTTC. The encoded protein is CSVGPLTGARKQFF.

Written as DNA, the CDR3 is TGTGCCAGCAGCGAAGAGGGGGCGGATGGCTACACCTTC. It translates to CASSEEGADGYTF. The chain employs TRBV21-1 and TRBJ1-2; the table assigns TRBD1, which was not confirmed against the DNA. TRBV21-1 is deemed a pseudogene. The CDR3 loop spans 13 amino acids.

This chain links TRBV15 with TRBJ1-1; 10 bases fit TRBD1. V gave up 5 bases and J gave up 5 bases; unmatched junction bases: 5. This CDR3 is 14 amino acids long. Germline values: CDR1 LNHNV, CDR2 YYDKDF (reference sequence). CDR3 sequence (DNA): TGTGCCACCAGCGTGGGACAGGGGAATACTGAAGCTTTCTTT. The encoded protein is CATSVGQGNTEAFF.